This T cell receptor (beta chain) was obtained from a study of shared clonotypes between healthy human individuals (dated by TCRdb to 2019 to 2021). Turning to the overall study: The cohort included three men and two women between 18 and 49 years of age. For each donor, CD4 naive and CD4 memory were each run on three plates, CD8 naive on two plates, and CD8 memory on one plate. Blood TCR repertoires of about five healthy adults were deeply sequenced to estimate repertoire size and the extent of clonotype sharing between individuals. To increase sequencing depth and limit assay-specific biases, different laboratories used diverse techniques to prepare libraries and sequence TCR repertoires. Per donor, leukapheresis produced somewhere between about 0.94 and 9 billion PBMCs. What the work shows at the level of the full study, not this receptor alone: Pairwise subsampling indicated that sequencing depth was expected to affect the degree of clonotype sharing among donors. Sharing across a handful of donors was observed for approximately 4.6% of naive CD4, about 4% of naive CD8, 2% to 2.5% of memory CD4, and about 0.39% of memory CD8 clonotypes. Sampling was restricted to blood, and TCR repertoires in tissues likely differ from the TCR repertoires found in blood. Because the study included a small number of donors, the genetic and exposure-history diversity represented was limited. Higher generation probabilities were observed for clonotypes shared by all four sorted-subset donors than for non-shared clonotypes. Incomplete sequencing was indicated by rarefaction of sorted-subset datasets, despite the large sequencing depth. Estimated clonotype richness was generally larger for naive than for memory subsets.

Using the deep immunoSEQ assay, multiplex PCR amplified TCR CDR3 regions from genomic DNA. Extracted genomic DNA from each cell subset was distributed evenly across all wells of several immunoSEQ 96-well plates, and each plate was treated as a replicate. Each replicate PCR for sorted subsets received 200 ng genomic DNA, equal to about 30,000 T cell genomes. The purified libraries were quantified using a Qubit 3.0 fluorometer, sized with a Bioanalyzer 2100, and then quantified again using the KAPA Library Quantification kit. Each immunoSEQ 96-well plate was sequenced on its own single-read 150-cycle Illumina NextSeq 550 flow cell. The study's own analysis went as follows. Because the immunoSEQ output held only junctional sequences and lacked quality scores, the filtering could not match the filtering applied to full-length reads. Sequences were annotated with PyIR, a Python wrapper for IgBLAST v1.9, and V/J genes and CDR3 were assigned using IMGT germline references. Reads were filtered out if the reads had weak V/J assignments (E-value above 1e-6), no CDR3, stop codons, out-of-frame junctions, or ambiguous translated residues. A V3J clonotype was defined by an identical inferred V gene, J gene, and CDR3 amino acid sequence. Percentage overlap between repertoires was computed as shared unique clonotypes divided by the size of the smaller repertoire. RTK rarefaction, the Chao1 estimator, and Recon v2.1 estimates of unobserved clonotypes were used to assess repertoire richness. Generation probabilities were computed with OLGA for all TCRbeta clonotypes obtained by the gDNA method from several donors. TCRdb re-hosts the immuneACCESS table, in-frame sequences only. Its copies lack some clones; in the studies checked, an unresolved V gene accounts for under half of them, and the cause for the rest is not known. The DNA was the basis for D and trimming; V, J and clone size are from that table. This sample holds roughly 2,500,000 clones; 80% to 95% were observed only once. About 0.39% of the sample comes from the top ten.

The germline V gene encodes CDR1 SGHRS and CDR2 YFSETQ. From cysteine to phenylalanine, the CDR3 is 15 amino acids long. Just CDR3 DNA is preserved here, 45 bases in frame from base 1. Trimming takes 4 bases from V and 5 bases from J, and the germline ends sit 18 bases apart. Healthy HIV-negative adults with no recently reported acute infections or vaccinations were included as donors. Every donor was a Caucasian adult residing in Nashville, Tennessee, USA. CD4+ T cells were enriched by magnetic negative selection; naive cells were then positively selected on CD45RA, and the negative fraction formed the memory subset. Blood was collected by leukapheresis, and PBMCs were isolated by Ficoll-Histopaque density gradient centrifugation and then cryopreserved in liquid nitrogen vapor phase. Purity and quantity of every magnetically sorted T cell population were checked by analytical flow cytometry. Genomic DNA was isolated from every sorted fraction and measured by UV absorbance on a Nanodrop 2000c.

About this clone: Its antigen is currently not known. No base quality values were provided; no much bigger clone lies one nucleotide off.

The chain is assembled from TRBV5-1 and TRBJ2-5; a weak D assignment points to TRBD2 (5 bases agree). Sequencing was done on a sample of naive CD4+ T cells from PBMCs. The cell subset or site label here, explained by the study, means: CD45RA+ positively selected. This clonotype was sampled from a young man in good health. Some clones in this sample may be carry-over from other donors' samples. This receptor carries the CDR3 CASSLEAGRLETQYF. The DNA sequence is TGCGCCAGCAGCCTGGAGGCAGGCCGTCTCGAGACCCAGTACTTC.